A single sample gave rise to the 14 T cell receptor beta chains below, sequenced in a study of regulatory T cells in long-lasting Graves disease. Investigators prepared the TCR beta libraries by applying iRepertoire HTBI primers and Arm-PCR of CDR3 regions. MiXCR was run by TCRdb on the multiplex PCR reads, yielding one entry per CDR3 protein. The data hold about 220,000 distinct CDR3 sequences, with 15% to 20% observed a single time. Stated time point: newly diagnosed GD, antithyroid drugs for less than 3 months. The TCR library was prepared using RNA isolated from PBMCs. The sample was also linked to a second study, of T cells in Graves' hyperthyroidism and ophthalmopathy.

Sequencing was performed on peripheral blood mononuclear cells (PBMCs), taken at new diagnosis, from a patient treated with antithyroid drugs. The receptors were sampled from a young woman with Graves disease.

This clonotype has ten or more counts. V usage is TRBV11-2 and J usage is TRBJ1-1; D gene unclear. This CDR3 spans 14 amino acids. Germline V gives CDR1 SGHAT, CDR2 FQNNGV. The V end was cut by 4 bases, the J end by 1 base, with 10 bases between. The CDR3 protein is CASSWREGNTEAFF. CDR3 coding DNA: TGTGCCAGCAGCTGGCGGGAGGGGAACACTGAAGCTTTCTTT.

This clonotype was recorded at least ten times. The rearrangement links TRBV7-6 to TRBJ2-5, with D tentatively TRBD1 (6 bases). The V gene's germline CDR1 is SGHVS and CDR2 FNYEAQ. The CDR3 spans 17 residues. Between the trimmed V and J ends, which lost 5 bases and 1 base, there was a span of 20 bases. The CDR3 loop reads CASSTLNRDTPQETQYF. CDR3 DNA: TGTGCCAGCAGCACACTCAACCGGGACACTCCCCAAGAGACCCAGTACTTC.

This rearrangement joins TRBV13 to TRBJ1-2; 9 bases are a match to TRBD1. CDR3 length: 16 residues. Germline V gene lookup returns CDR1 PRHDT and CDR2 FYEKMQ (reference sequence). Trimming took 5 bases from V and 7 from J; bases not matched to a gene: 14. This CDR3 reads CASSPRDREGGTGYTF. CDR3 nucleotides: TGTGCCAGCAGCCCCAGGGACAGGGAAGGAGGGACTGGCTACACCTTC.

At least ten counts were recorded for this clonotype. The gene calls are TRBV5-1 and TRBJ1-4, with D maybe TRBD1 (5 bases). Germline V gene data show CDR1 as SGHRS and CDR2 as YFSETQ. The V gene lost 1 base and the J gene lost 7 bases, with 11 bases spanning the gap. The CDR3 loop spans 14 amino acids. The CDR3 spells CASSLSGTAEKLFF. Written as DNA, the CDR3 is TGCGCCAGCAGCTTGAGCGGGACGGCTGAAAAACTGTTTTTT.

This clonotype was counted many times. This chain uses TRBV30 with TRBJ1-1; D is possibly TRBD1 (6 bases). Looked up from germline, CDR1 is GTSNPN and CDR2 is SVGIG (reference sequence). Trimming left V 5 bases short and J 8 bases short, with 12 bases between. The length of the CDR3 is 11 residues. The CDR3 nucleotides are TGTGCCTGGGTACAGGGTCGGGAAGCTTTCTTT. This translates into CAWVQGREAFF. Together with reference TRBV30 and TRBJ1-1, the CDR3 gives the full variable domain: SQTIHQWPATLVQPVGSPLSLECTVEGTSNPNLYWYRQAAGRGLQLLFYSVGIGQISSEVPQNLSASRPQDRQFILSSKKLLLSDSGFYLCAWVQGREAFFGQGTRLTVV.

This chain connects TRBV7-9 to TRBJ2-5; D is uncertain. The last part of the DNA fits TRBJ2-1 better; the J call may be wrong. Germline values: CDR1 SEHNR, CDR2 FQNEAQ (reference sequence). This CDR3 is 15 amino acids long. The CDR3 sequence is CASSLAIGLRNEQFF. The DNA of the CDR3 is TGTGCCAGCAGCTTAGCAATAGGTCTGAGGAATGAGCAGTTCTTC.

At least ten counts were recorded for this clonotype. V gene TRBV28 combines with J gene TRBJ2-7, with 7 bases lining up with TRBD2. CDR1 is MDHEN and CDR2 is SYDVKM in the germline V gene. There are 14 residues in the CDR3. V was clipped by 1 base and J by 3 bases; unmatched bases: 3. DNA of the CDR3: TGTGCCAGCAGTTTATCGGGAGGTGTCTACGAGCAGTACTTC. Protein: CASSLSGGVYEQYF.

This clonotype was recorded at least ten times. The chain is built from TRBV25-1 and TRBJ2-7; D is possibly TRBD2 (5 bases). Germline lookup yields CDR1 MGHDK and CDR2 SYGVNS. CDR3 length equals 13 residues. Deletions cut 2 bases from V and 5 bases from J, with 10 bases between. CDR3 amino acids: CASSEPFGDEQYF. DNA of the CDR3: TGTGCCAGCAGTGAACCTTTCGGGGACGAGCAGTACTTC.

This clonotype appeared many times. V is TRBV19 and J is TRBJ2-5, with TRBD1 matching 12 bases. The V gene's germline CDR1 is LNHDA and CDR2 SQIVND (reference sequence). The CDR3 runs to 15 residues. Trimming removed 5 bases from V and 4 bases from J; junction bases left unmatched: 5. Here the CDR3 reads CASSPGTGGAETQYF. In nucleotides, the CDR3 is TGTGCCAGTAGTCCGGGGACAGGGGGCGCAGAGACCCAGTACTTC.

This clonotype was detected many times. The rearrangement joins TRBV7-9 to TRBJ1-1; the D gene is possibly TRBD1 (5 bases). The germline V and J ends were trimmed by 4 bases and 3 bases, with 9 bases remaining between them. The CDR3 is 13 residues long. Germline V gene data show CDR1 as SEHNR and CDR2 as FQNEAQ (reference sequence). This chain's CDR3 is CASSSEGYTEAFF. CDR3 DNA sequence: TGTGCCAGCAGCTCCGAGGGGTACACTGAAGCTTTCTTT.

This clonotype was seen many times. This chain connects TRBV20-1 to TRBJ2-7, with a tentative D call TRBD1 (5 bases). CDR1 is DFQATT and CDR2 is SNEGSKA in the germline V gene (reference sequence). V was cut by 7 bases and J by 3 bases, with 13 bases left in between. The CDR3 runs 12 residues. This CDR3 is CSGRQNNYEQYF. The CDR3 DNA sequence: TGCAGTGGGCGACAGAACAACTACGAGCAGTACTTC.

This clonotype was recorded many times. The rearrangement uses TRBV7-8 and TRBJ2-1, with 10 bases aligning to TRBD2. CDR3 length: 16 residues. Germline trimming cut 2 bases from V and 7 bases from J; bases unmatched to any gene: 8. Germline V gives CDR1 SGHVS, CDR2 FQNEAQ. This CDR3 reads CASSLIGGLALNEQFF. The CDR3 nucleotides read TGTGCCAGCAGCTTAATCGGGGGACTAGCGTTGAATGAGCAGTTCTTC.

The chain is built from TRBV10-3 and TRBJ1-1, with D perhaps TRBD1 (5 bases). V was trimmed by 9 bases and J by 1 base, leaving 15 bases between them. CDR1 is ENHRY, CDR2 SYGVKD, per germline. The CDR3 extends over 14 amino acids. This CDR3 is CAIWDRDSNTEAFF. The CDR3 DNA reads TGTGCCATTTGGGACCGCGACTCGAACACTGAAGCTTTCTTT.

In the case of this clonotype: This sequence is one base from a far larger clone and is likely a read error. The rearrangement links TRBV2 to TRBJ2-1, with 9 bases aligning to TRBD2. Per the germline V gene, CDR1 is SNHLY and CDR2 is FYNNEI. Losses at the gene ends were 10 bases for V and 10 bases for J; bases not matched to a gene: 11. This CDR3 is 13 amino acids long. The CDR3 sequence is CATASGNPEEQFF. The CDR3 DNA follows: TGTGCCACTGCTAGCGGGAATCCCGAGGAGCAGTTCTTC.